This is a list of T cell receptor beta chains from one sample in a study of blood T cells in healthy people across ages. TCRdb called the 5' RACE reads again in MiXCR, with one record for every CDR3 protein. The table shows 1.2 million to 1.5 million distinct CDR3 sequences, with around 39% occurring only once. The sequenced sample consisted of blood. Receptor source: a young woman in good health. Each CDR3 is given with its conserved first and last residue. D genes are given only for firm matches. The listing skips clone size in some rows; elsewhere it reads once, few, many or a size class.

TGCGCCAGCAGCTCCGAGCCTTCCACAGATACGCAGTATTTT	CASSSEPSTDTQYF	TRBV5-1	TRBJ2-3	-	-
TGTGCCAGCAGCTTCGAGGCGGGGACAGGAGCTTACAATGAGCAGTTCTTC	CASSFEAGTGAYNEQFF	TRBV5-5	TRBJ2-1	many	TRBD1
TGCGCCAGCAGCCCCCTTCAAACTAGCACAGATACGCAGTATTTT	CASSPLQTSTDTQYF	TRBV4-1	TRBJ2-3	few	-
TGTGCCAGCAGATCTCCGGGGCTCGCCGATACGCAGTATTTT	CASRSPGLADTQYF	TRBV27	TRBJ2-3	-	-
TGCAGCGCGGCCCCGGGGACAGGGATGTATGGCTACACCTTC	CSAAPGTGMYGYTF	TRBV29-1	TRBJ1-2	-	TRBD1
TGTGCCAGCAGCGTAGAACAGGGGAATGAGCAGTACTTC	CASSVEQGNEQYF	TRBV9	TRBJ2-7	few	TRBD1
TGTGCCAGCAGTTACGGCTGGGGTAACACTGAAGCTTTCTTT	CASSYGWGNTEAFF	TRBV6-6	TRBJ1-1	-	-
TGTGCCAGCAGATCGGGACTAGCGGGAGCCTACAATGAGCAGTTCTTC	CASRSGLAGAYNEQFF	TRBV12-3/TRBV12-4	TRBJ2-1	-	TRBD2
TGTGCCAGCAGGGGAGGGGCCCGTTGGACAGATACGCAGTATTTT	CASRGGARWTDTQYF	TRBV27	TRBJ2-3	-	TRBD2
TGTGCTAGTGGTTTGGCATTAACGGCCGAGTACACCTTC	CASGLALTAEYTF	TRBV12-5	TRBJ1-2	few	-
TGCGCCAGCAGCCAATGGGTCGAGCGTGGCTACACCTTC	CASSQWVERGYTF	TRBV4-1	TRBJ1-2	few	-
TGTGCCAGCACCGAAGGACTAGCGGGAGTTTTGGATGAGCAGTTCTTC	CASTEGLAGVLDEQFF	TRBV6-1	TRBJ2-1	few	TRBD2
TGCAGCGTTCGAGGTTACTACGAGCAGTACTTC	CSVRGYYEQYF	TRBV29-1	TRBJ2-7	-	-
TGTGCCAGCAGCTCGGGACGAGCGGGGGGGCCTGAGCAGTTCTTC	CASSSGRAGGPEQFF	TRBV7-2	TRBJ2-1	-	TRBD2
TGTGCCAGCACCCAAGACGGCTCCTACGAGCAGTACTTC	CASTQDGSYEQYF	TRBV6-5	TRBJ2-7	-	-
TGTGCCAGCAGCCCTCCAGGGCACCTTTTGGAGCAGTACTTC	CASSPPGHLLEQYF	TRBV25-1	TRBJ2-7	few	-
TGTGCCAGCATTACGACAGCCCAGTACACCGGGGAGCTGTTTTTT	CASITTAQYTGELFF	TRBV6-1	TRBJ2-2	-	-
TGTGCCAGCAGCGTAGGGCCCAATGAGCAGTACTTC	CASSVGPNEQYF	TRBV9	TRBJ2-7	once	-
TGTGCCATCAGTGAGGACCGCTCTGGAAACACCATATATTTT	CAISEDRSGNTIYF	TRBV10-3	TRBJ1-3	-	-
TGTGCCAGCAGTTTATATCGGGGGGCGACGGGTGAGCAGTTCTTC	CASSLYRGATGEQFF	TRBV12-3/TRBV12-4	TRBJ2-1	-	-
TGTGCCAGCAGCGTAGGCCCTAGCGGAAACACCGGGGAGCTGTTTTTT	CASSVGPSGNTGELFF	TRBV9	TRBJ2-2	-	TRBD2
TGCGCCAGCAGGCGCGACAGGGGGCTGGGGGCACCCCTCCACTTT	CASRRDRGLGAPLHF	TRBV5-1	TRBJ1-6	few	TRBD1
TGTGCCAGCAGCTTAGGCGGACAGGGGTACAATCAGCCCCAGCATTTT	CASSLGGQGYNQPQHF	TRBV7-8	TRBJ1-5	-	TRBD1
TGCAGCGTCAGGGCGGGGGAGGGGGATACGCAGTATTTT	CSVRAGEGDTQYF	TRBV29-1	TRBJ2-3	-	TRBD2
TGTGCCACCAGTGAGCTAGCGGTAGGTAGGGATGAGCAGTTCTTC	CATSELAVGRDEQFF	TRBV24-1	TRBJ2-1	once	TRBD2
TGCGCCAGCAGCCGGACGGATAGCGGGGGGGGTTACAATGAGCAGTACTTC	CASSRTDSGGGYNEQYF	TRBV4-1	TRBJ2-5	once	TRBD2
TGTGCCAGCAGCGTAGCCAAGAACACTGAAGCTTTCTTT	CASSVAKNTEAFF	TRBV9	TRBJ1-1	few	-
TGCAGTGCTTGGGGGGGGGCCTGGGAGACCCAGTACTTC	CSAWGGAWETQYF	TRBV20-1	TRBJ2-5	-	-
TGCAGTGCGCAGACAGGACTCTCCGCGGACGAGCAGTACTTC	CSAQTGLSADEQYF	TRBV20-1	TRBJ2-7	few	-
TGTGCCAGCAGCCCTACGGGAGGGGTTACTGAAGCTTTCTTT	CASSPTGGVTEAFF	TRBV9	TRBJ1-1	few	-
TGTGCCAGCAGCCCAAACCCGACTAGCGAGGGGGACATTCAGTACTTC	CASSPNPTSEGDIQYF	TRBV9	TRBJ2-4	few	TRBD2
TGCAGTGCCATCCCCCGGGACAATCAGCCCCAGCATTTT	CSAIPRDNQPQHF	TRBV20-1	TRBJ1-5	few	-
TGCAGTGCTAGTGCCAGGGGGACCACCTATGGCTACACCTTC	CSASARGTTYGYTF	TRBV20-1	TRBJ1-2	-	TRBD1
TGTGCCAGCAGCAAAATAGCGGTCCCGACGTGGTACGAGCAGTTCTTC	CASSKIAVPTWYEQFF	TRBV9	TRBJ2-1	-	-
TGTGCCAGCAGCCTCCGGACAGGGGGAAATCAGCCCCAGCATTTT	CASSLRTGGNQPQHF	TRBV28	TRBJ1-5	-	TRBD1
TGTGCCAGCAGCCCAAAAGTCGAGCGCGTAAGCACAGATACGCAGTATTTT	CASSPKVERVSTDTQYF	TRBV14	TRBJ2-3	-	-
TGTGCCAGCAGTTATGGAGGGGCCCCTACCTACGAGCAGTACTTC	CASSYGGAPTYEQYF	TRBV6-5	TRBJ2-7	-	-
TGTGCCAGCAGTTTAAACGCGGGCAATCAGCCCCAGCATTTT	CASSLNAGNQPQHF	TRBV27	TRBJ1-5	-	-
TGTGCCAGCCCCGGAACAGGCTCCGGGGGCTACACCTTC	CASPGTGSGGYTF	TRBV6-1	TRBJ1-2	-	-
TGCAGCGCCCCCGCCGGGGACAGGGGGCTGAATGAGCAGTTCTTC	CSAPAGDRGLNEQFF	TRBV29-1	TRBJ2-1	-	TRBD1
TGTGCCAGCAGCCTTCACGGGGGGGGCCCTCTTGGAGATACGCAGTATTTT	CASSLHGGGPLGDTQYF	TRBV3-1	TRBJ2-3	few	TRBD2
TGTGCCTGGAGTGTACTAGCGGGGCGAGATACGCAGTATTTT	CAWSVLAGRDTQYF	TRBV30	TRBJ2-3	-	TRBD2
TGCAGTGCTAGAGCGGGACAGGGGTTGTACGAGCAGTACTTC	CSARAGQGLYEQYF	TRBV20-1	TRBJ2-7	-	TRBD1
TGTGCCAGCAGGTCCGACAGGGCGGAACGCTACACCTTC	CASRSDRAERYTF	TRBV12-3/TRBV12-4	TRBJ1-2	-	TRBD1
TGTGCCAGCAGTTCCCTAGCGGGAGGCTTTTATGAGCAGTTCTTC	CASSSLAGGFYEQFF	TRBV27	TRBJ2-1	few	TRBD2
TGCAGTGCCCTACAGGGACAGACTAGCACAGATACGCAGTATTTT	CSALQGQTSTDTQYF	TRBV20-1	TRBJ2-3	few	TRBD1
TGTGCCAGCAGCCAAGACAGCGGTGCCGGGAACATTCAGTACTTC	CASSQDSGAGNIQYF	TRBV3-1	TRBJ2-4	few	-